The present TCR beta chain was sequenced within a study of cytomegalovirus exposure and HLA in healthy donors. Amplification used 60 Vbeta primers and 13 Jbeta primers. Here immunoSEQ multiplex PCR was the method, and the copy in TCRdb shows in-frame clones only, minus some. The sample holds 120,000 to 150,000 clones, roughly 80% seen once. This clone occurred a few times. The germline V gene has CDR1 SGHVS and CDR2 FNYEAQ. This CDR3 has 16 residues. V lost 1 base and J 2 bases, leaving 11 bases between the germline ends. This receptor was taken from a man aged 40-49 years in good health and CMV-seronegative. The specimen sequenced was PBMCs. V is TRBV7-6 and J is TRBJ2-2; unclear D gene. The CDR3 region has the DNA TGTGCCAGCAGCTTAGGTCTAGTCTCAAACACCGGGGAGCTGTTTTTT. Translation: CASSLGLVSNTGELFF. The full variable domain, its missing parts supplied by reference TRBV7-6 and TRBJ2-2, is GAGVSQSPRYKVTKRGQDVALRCDPISGHVSLYWYRQALGQGPEFLTYFNYEAQQDKSGLPNDRFSAERPEGSISTLTIQRTEQRDSAMYRCASSLGLVSNTGELFFGEGSRLTVL.